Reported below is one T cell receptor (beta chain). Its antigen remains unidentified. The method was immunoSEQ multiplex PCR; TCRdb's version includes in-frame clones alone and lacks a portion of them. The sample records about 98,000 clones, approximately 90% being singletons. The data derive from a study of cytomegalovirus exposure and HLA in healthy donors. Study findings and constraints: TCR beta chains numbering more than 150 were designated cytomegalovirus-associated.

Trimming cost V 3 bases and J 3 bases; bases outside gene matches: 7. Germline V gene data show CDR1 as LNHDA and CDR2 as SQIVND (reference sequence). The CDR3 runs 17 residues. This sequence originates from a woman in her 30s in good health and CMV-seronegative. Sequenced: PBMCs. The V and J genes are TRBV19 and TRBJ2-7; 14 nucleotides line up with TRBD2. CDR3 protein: CASSMGTSGSGDYEQYF. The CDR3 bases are TGTGCCAGTAGTATGGGGACTAGCGGGAGCGGAGACTACGAGCAGTACTTC.